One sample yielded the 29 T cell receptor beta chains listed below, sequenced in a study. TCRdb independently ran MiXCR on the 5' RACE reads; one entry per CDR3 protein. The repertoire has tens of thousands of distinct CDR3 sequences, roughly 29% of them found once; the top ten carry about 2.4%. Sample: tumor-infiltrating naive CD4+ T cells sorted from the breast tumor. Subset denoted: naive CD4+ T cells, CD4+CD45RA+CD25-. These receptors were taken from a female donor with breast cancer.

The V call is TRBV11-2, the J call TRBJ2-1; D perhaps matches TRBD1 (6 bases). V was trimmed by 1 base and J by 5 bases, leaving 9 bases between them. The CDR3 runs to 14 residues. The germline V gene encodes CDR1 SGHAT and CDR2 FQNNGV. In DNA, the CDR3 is TGTGCCAGCAGCTTAGGAGGACAGAACAATGAGCAGTTCTTC. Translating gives CASSLGGQNNEQFF.

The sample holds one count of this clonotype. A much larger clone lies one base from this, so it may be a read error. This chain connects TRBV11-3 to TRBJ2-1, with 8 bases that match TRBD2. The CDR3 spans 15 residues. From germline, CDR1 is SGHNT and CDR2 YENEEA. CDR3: CASSFSSGSGNEKFF. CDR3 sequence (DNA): TGTGCCAGCAGCTTTTCAAGCGGGAGCGGCAATGAGAAGTTCTTC.

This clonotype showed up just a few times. CDR3 DNA sequence: TGTGCCATTTCTCCCCGGCGGACTGAAGCTTTCTTT. Its translation is CAISPRRTEAFF. The V and J genes are TRBV10-3 and TRBJ1-1; D ambiguous. Germline CDR1 is ENHRY and CDR2 is SYGVKD. Trimming shortened V by 9 bases and J by 5 bases, and 13 bases separated the two germline ends. The CDR3 is made up of 12 amino acids.

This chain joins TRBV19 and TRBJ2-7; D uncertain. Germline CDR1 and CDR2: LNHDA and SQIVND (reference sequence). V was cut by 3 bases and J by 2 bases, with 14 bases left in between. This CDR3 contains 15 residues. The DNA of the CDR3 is TGTGCCAGTAGTATCGCTTTACAAGGAGCCTACGAGCAGTACTTC. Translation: CASSIALQGAYEQYF.

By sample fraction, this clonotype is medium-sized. For the CDR3, the DNA is TGTGCCAGCAGTTCAGGACAGGGGGCCTACGAGCAGTACTTC. As protein: CASSSGQGAYEQYF. V usage is TRBV6-5 and J usage is TRBJ2-7, with 10 bases aligning to TRBD1. V was clipped by 4 bases and J by 2 bases; unmatched bases: 2. This CDR3 region has 14 residues. CDR1 is MNHEY, CDR2 SVGAGI, per germline.

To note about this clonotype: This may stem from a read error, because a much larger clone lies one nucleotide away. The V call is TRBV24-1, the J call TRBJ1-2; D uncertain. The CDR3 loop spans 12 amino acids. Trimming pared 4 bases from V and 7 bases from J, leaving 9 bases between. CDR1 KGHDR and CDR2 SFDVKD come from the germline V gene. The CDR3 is CATSDCTTGYTF. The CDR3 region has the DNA TGTGCCACCAGTGACTGTACCACTGGCTACACCTTC.

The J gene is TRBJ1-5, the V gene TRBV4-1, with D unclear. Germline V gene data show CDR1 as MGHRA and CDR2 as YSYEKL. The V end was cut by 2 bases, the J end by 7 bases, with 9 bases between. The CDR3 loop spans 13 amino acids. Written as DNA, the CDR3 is TGCGCCAGCAGCCAAAAGTGGTACCAGCCCCAGCATTTT. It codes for CASSQKWYQPQHF.

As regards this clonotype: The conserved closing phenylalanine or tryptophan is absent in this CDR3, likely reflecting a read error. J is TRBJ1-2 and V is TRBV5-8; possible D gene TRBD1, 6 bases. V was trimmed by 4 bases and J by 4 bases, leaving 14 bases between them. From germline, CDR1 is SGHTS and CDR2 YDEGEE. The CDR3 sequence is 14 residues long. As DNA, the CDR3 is TGTGCCAGCAGCCCCGGGGGGCATCGCTATGGCTACACCCTC. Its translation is CASSPGGHRYGYTL.

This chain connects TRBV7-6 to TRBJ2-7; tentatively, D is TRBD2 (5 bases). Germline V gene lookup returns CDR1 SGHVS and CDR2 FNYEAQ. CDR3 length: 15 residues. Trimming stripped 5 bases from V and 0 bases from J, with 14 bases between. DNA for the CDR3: TGTGCCAGCAGCCCCACGGGCGGGTCCTCCTACGAGCAGTACTTC. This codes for CASSPTGGSSYEQYF.

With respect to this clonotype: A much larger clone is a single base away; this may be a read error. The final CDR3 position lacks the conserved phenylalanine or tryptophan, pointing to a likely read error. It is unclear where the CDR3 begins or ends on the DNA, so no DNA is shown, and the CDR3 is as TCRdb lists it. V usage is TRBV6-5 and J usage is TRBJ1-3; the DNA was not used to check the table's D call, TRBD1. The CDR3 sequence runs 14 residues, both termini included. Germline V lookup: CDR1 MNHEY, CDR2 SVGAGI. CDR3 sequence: CASRTPGPPGTTYV.

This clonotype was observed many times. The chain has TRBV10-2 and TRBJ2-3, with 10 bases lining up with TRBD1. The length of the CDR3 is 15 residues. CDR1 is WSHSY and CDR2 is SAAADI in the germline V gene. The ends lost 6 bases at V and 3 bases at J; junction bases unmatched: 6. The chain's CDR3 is CASSARTGGTDTQYF. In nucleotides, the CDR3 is TGCGCCAGCAGCGCCAGGACAGGGGGGACAGATACGCAGTATTTT.

This chain's CDR3 is CASSRIGGPRTTEAFF. DNA of the CDR3: TGTGCCAGCAGCCGTATTGGGGGACCCAGGACCACTGAAGCTTTCTTT. The V gene is TRBV5-5, the J gene TRBJ1-1; tentative D call: TRBD1 (5 bases). There are 16 residues in the CDR3. V dropped 4 bases and J dropped 4 bases, with 20 bases sitting between them. The germline gives CDR1 SGHKS, CDR2 YYEKEE (reference sequence).

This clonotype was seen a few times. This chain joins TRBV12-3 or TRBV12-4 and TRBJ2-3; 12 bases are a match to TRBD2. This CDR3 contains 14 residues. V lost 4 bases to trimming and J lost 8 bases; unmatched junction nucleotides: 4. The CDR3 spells CASSSTSGSFTQYF. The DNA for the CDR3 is TGTGCCAGCAGTTCGACTAGCGGGAGTTTTACGCAGTATTTT.

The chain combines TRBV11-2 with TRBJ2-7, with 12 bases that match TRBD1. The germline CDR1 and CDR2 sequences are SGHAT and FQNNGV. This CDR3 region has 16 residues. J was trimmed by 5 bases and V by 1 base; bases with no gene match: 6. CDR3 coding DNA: TGTGCCAGCAGCTTAGTAGGGACAGGGGGCATCGACGAGCAGTACTTC. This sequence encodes CASSLVGTGGIDEQYF.

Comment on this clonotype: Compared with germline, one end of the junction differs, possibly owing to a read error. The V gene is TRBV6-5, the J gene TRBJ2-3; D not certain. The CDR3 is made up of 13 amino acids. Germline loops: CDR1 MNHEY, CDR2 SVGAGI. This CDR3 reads CTSSKVNTDTQYF. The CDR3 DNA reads TGTACCAGCAGTAAGGTGAACACAGATACGCAGTATTTT.

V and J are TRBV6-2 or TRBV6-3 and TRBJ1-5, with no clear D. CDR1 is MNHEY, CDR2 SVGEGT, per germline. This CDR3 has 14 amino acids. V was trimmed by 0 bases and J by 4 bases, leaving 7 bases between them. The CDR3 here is CASSYSSTNQPQHF. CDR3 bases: TGTGCCAGCAGTTACTCGTCCACGAATCAGCCCCAGCATTTT.

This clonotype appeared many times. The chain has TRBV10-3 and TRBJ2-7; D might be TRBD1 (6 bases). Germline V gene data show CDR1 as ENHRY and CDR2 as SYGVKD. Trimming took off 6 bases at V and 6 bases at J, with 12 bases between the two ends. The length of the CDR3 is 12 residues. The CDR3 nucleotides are TGTGCCATCAGGAACAGGGAAGGCGAGCAGTACTTC. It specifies CAIRNREGEQYF.

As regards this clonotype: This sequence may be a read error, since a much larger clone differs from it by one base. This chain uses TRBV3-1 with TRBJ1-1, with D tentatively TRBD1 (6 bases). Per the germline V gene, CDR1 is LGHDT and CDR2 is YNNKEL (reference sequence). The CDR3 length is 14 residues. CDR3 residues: CASSQVAGDTEAVF. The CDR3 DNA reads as TGTGCCAGCAGCCAAGTGGCAGGGGATACTGAAGCTGTCTTT.

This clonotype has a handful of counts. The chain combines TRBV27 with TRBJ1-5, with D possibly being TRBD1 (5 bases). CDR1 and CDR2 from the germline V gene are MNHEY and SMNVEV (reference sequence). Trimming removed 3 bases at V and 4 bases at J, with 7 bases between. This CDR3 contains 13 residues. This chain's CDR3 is CASSLGRNQPQHF. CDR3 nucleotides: TGTGCCAGCAGTTTGGGGCGAAATCAGCCCCAGCATTTT.

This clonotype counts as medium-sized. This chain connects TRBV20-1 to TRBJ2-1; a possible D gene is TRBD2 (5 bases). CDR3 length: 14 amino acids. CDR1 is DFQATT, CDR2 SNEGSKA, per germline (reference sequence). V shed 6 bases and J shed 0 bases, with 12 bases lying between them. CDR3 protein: CSAPKRSSYNEQFF. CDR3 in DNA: TGCAGTGCCCCCAAGCGGAGCTCCTACAATGAGCAGTTCTTC.

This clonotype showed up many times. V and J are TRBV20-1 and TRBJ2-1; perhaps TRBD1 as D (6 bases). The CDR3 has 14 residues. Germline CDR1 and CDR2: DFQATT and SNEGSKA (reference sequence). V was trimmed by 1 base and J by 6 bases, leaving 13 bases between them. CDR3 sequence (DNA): TGCAGTGCTAGAGGGGGGCTGAGCCTCAATGAGCAGTTCTTC. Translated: CSARGGLSLNEQFF.

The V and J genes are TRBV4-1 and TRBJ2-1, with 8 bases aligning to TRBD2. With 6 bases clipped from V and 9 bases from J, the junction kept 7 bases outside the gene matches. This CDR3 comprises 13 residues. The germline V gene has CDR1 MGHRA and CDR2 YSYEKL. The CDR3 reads CASSRTSFIEQFF. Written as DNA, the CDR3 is TGCGCCAGCAGTCGGACTAGCTTTATTGAGCAGTTCTTC.

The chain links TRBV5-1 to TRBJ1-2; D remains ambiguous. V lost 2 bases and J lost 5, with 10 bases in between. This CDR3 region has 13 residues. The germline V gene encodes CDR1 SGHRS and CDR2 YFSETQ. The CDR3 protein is CASSFRRPYGYTF. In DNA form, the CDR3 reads TGCGCCAGCAGCTTCCGGCGCCCATATGGCTACACCTTC.

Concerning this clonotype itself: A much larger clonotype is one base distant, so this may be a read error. The CDR3 nucleotides read TGCAGCGGTTCGACAGGGGTGAGCACTGAAGCTTTCTTT. Translating gives CSGSTGVSTEAFF. The chain has TRBV29-1 and TRBJ1-1; 8 nucleotides match TRBD1. This CDR3 has 13 amino acids. V trimming: 7 bases; J trimming: 4 bases; junction bases outside the gene matches: 8. Germline V gene lookup returns CDR1 SQVTM and CDR2 ANQGSEA. Combining the CDR3 with reference TRBV29-1 and TRBJ1-1 gives the whole variable domain SAVISQKPSRDICQRGTSLTIQCQVDSQVTMMFWYRQQPGQSLTLIATANQGSEATYESGFVIDKFPISRPNLTFSTLTVSNMSPEDSSIYLCSGSTGVSTEAFFGQGTRLTVV.

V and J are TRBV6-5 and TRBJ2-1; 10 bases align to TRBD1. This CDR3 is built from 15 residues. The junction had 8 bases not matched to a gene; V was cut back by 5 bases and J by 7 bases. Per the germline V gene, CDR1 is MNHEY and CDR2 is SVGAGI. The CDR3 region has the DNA TGTGCCAGCAGTGACGACAGGGGGCATAGGAATGAGCAGTTCTTC. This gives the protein CASSDDRGHRNEQFF.

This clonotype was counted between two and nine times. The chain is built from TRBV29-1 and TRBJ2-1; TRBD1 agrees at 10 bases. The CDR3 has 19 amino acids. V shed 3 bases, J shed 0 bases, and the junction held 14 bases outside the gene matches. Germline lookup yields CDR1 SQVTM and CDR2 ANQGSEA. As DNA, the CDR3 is TGCAGCGTTGATAAATTGGGGACAGGGGATCAGAGCTCCTACAATGAGCAGTTCTTC. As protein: CSVDKLGTGDQSSYNEQFF.

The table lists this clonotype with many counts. CDR3 in amino acids: CATSDLPRTDTQYF. In nucleotides, the CDR3 is TGTGCCACCAGTGATTTACCTCGCACAGATACGCAGTATTTT. The rearrangement uses TRBV24-1 and TRBJ2-3; D call uncertain. With 1 base removed from V and 1 base from J, the gap between germline ends came to 5 bases. The CDR3 length is 14 residues. Germline values: CDR1 KGHDR, CDR2 SFDVKD.

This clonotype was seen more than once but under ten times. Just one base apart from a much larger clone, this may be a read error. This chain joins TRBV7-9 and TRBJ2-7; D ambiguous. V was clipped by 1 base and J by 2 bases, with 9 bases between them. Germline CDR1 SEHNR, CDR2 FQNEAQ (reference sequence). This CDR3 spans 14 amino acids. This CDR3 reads CASSLVPRTYEQYF. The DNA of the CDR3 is TGTGCCAGCAGCTTAGTTCCGAGGACCTACGAGCAGTACTTC.

CDR3 sequence: CATSDLFPGGLGDSHSGQYF. CDR3 DNA: TGTGCCACCAGTGATTTATTTCCGGGGGGGCTCGGAGATTCGCACTCGGGGCAGTACTTC. J is TRBJ2-7 and V is TRBV24-1, with 8 bases fitting TRBD2. The CDR3 sequence is 20 residues long. Per the germline V gene, CDR1 is KGHDR and CDR2 is SFDVKD. V gave up 1 base and J gave up 9 bases; unmatched junction bases: 25.